This passage covers 11 T cell receptor beta chains from one sample sequenced in a study of beta chain features in type 1 diabetes. Of the isolated RNA, all was reverse transcribed, and so the sequenced material was expressed TCRB transcripts. The method was immunoSEQ multiplex PCR; TCRdb's version includes in-frame clones alone and lacks a portion of them. This sample yields a few hundred thousand clones, of which roughly 12% are seen a single time; approximately 0.015% belongs to the top ten. The material sequenced was naive CD4+ T cells from blood. The receptor source for this set is a man younger than 35 in good health.

A word on this clone: At one boundary the junction diverges from the germline segment, which might be a read error. The genes are TRBV20-1 and TRBJ2-7; no clear D. This CDR3 has 11 residues. CDR1 is DFQATT and CDR2 is SNEGSKA in the germline V gene (reference sequence). This chain's CDR3 is CSARGVDEQYF. The CDR3 DNA is TGCAGTGCCAGAGGAGTGGACGAGCAGTACTTC.

This rearrangement joins TRBV14 to TRBJ2-3; possible D gene TRBD1, 7 bases. This CDR3 region has 16 residues. Germline V gene sequence: CDR1 SGHDN, CDR2 FVKESK. Deletions cut 2 bases from V and 3 bases from J, with 15 bases between. CDR3 bases: TGTGCCAGCAGCCAAAACGGAGGGACAGTAACAGATACGCAGTATTTT. Its protein is CASSQNGGTVTDTQYF. The variable domain in full, completed from reference TRBV14 and TRBJ2-3, reads EAGVTQFPSHSVIEKGQTVTLRCDPISGHDNLYWYRRVMGKEIKFLLHFVKESKQDESGMPNNRFLAERTGGTYSTLKVQPAELEDSGVYFCASSQNGGTVTDTQYFGPGTRLTVL.

This clone was observed a handful of times. V gene TRBV11-2 combines with J gene TRBJ2-1, with D possibly TRBD2 on 6 matching bases. Trimming took off 5 bases at V and 0 bases at J, with 14 bases between the two ends. Germline-derived CDR1 and CDR2 are SGHAT and FQNNGV. The CDR3 runs to 16 residues. This chain's CDR3 is CASSRDLMSSYNEQFF. Written as DNA, the CDR3 is TGTGCCAGCAGCCGGGACTTAATGAGCTCCTACAATGAGCAGTTCTTC.

This chain links TRBV6-6 with TRBJ2-5; 13 nucleotides agree with TRBD2. Germline CDR1 and CDR2: MNHNY and SVGAGI (reference sequence). This CDR3 has 14 amino acids. V trimming: 4 bases; J trimming: 7 bases; junction bases outside the gene matches: 3. Here the CDR3 DNA reads TGTGCCAGCAGTTTTCGACTAGCGGGAGGGACCCAGTACTTC. As protein: CASSFRLAGGTQYF.

V and J are TRBV5-4 and TRBJ2-7; D may be TRBD1 (5 bases). The CDR3 loop spans 12 amino acids. Germline CDR1 SGHNT, CDR2 YYREEE (reference sequence). Trimming took 9 bases from V and 1 from J, leaving 11 bases between them. The CDR3 here is CATNRQSYEQYF. The CDR3 DNA sequence: TGTGCCACCAACAGGCAGTCCTACGAGCAGTACTTC.

Only a few counts were recorded for this clone. The gene calls are TRBV28 and TRBJ2-1, with TRBD2 as a possible D gene (5 bases). The ends were cut back, 7 bases at V and 0 bases at J, with 13 bases in the middle. Germline V gene lookup returns CDR1 MDHEN and CDR2 SYDVKM. The CDR3 runs 15 residues. The CDR3 sequence: CASTRGGISYNEQFF. Here the CDR3 DNA reads TGTGCCAGCACCAGAGGAGGTATCTCCTACAATGAGCAGTTCTTC.

The chain uses TRBV29-1 and TRBJ2-7; 7 bases agree with TRBD2. Germline loops: CDR1 SQVTM, CDR2 ANQGSEA. V was clipped by 2 bases and J by 3 bases; unmatched bases: 4. This CDR3 comprises 13 residues. CDR3 in amino acids: CSVEPAGYYEQYF. The CDR3 bases are TGCAGCGTTGAACCAGCGGGGTACTACGAGCAGTACTTC.

The sample holds a few counts of this clone. The V call is TRBV28, the J call TRBJ2-7, with D perhaps TRBD1 (5 bases). This CDR3 is built from 13 residues. Germline V gene sequence: CDR1 MDHEN, CDR2 SYDVKM. With 5 bases removed from V and 2 bases from J, the gap between germline ends came to 10 bases. CDR3 nucleotide sequence: TGTGCCAGCAGTCTAGACAGTGCCTACGAGCAGTACTTC. Translated: CASSLDSAYEQYF.

The chain joins TRBV6-1 to TRBJ1-2; D gene ambiguous. V dropped 4 bases and J dropped 4 bases, with 10 bases sitting between them. CDR3 size: 13 residues. The germline V gene has CDR1 MNHNS and CDR2 SASEGT. As DNA, the CDR3 is TGTGCCAGCAGTGCCTCGGGTAGCTATGGCTACACCTTC. It encodes CASSASGSYGYTF.

There are a few counts of this clone. The chain links TRBV9 to TRBJ2-6, with TRBD2 as a possible D gene (7 bases). The length of the CDR3 is 16 residues. Trimming cost V 0 bases and J 2 bases, with 9 bases left between them. Germline values: CDR1 SGDLS, CDR2 YYNGEE. CDR3 residues: CASSVGGGPGANVLTF. In DNA form, the CDR3 reads TGTGCCAGCAGCGTAGGGGGGGGGCCTGGGGCCAACGTCCTGACTTTC.

There are a few counts of this clone. The chain has TRBV4-3 and TRBJ2-1; D may be TRBD2 (6 bases). The V gene lost 0 bases and the J gene lost 10 bases, with 25 bases spanning the gap. Looked up from germline, CDR1 is LGHNA and CDR2 is YSLEER. There are 18 residues in the CDR3. CDR3 DNA: TGCGCCAGCAGCCAAGAGCTTCGTTTCCGCGGGGAGTCGGGGGAGCAGTTCTTC. Translating it yields CASSQELRFRGESGEQFF.